Below, one TCR beta chain is given with its context. Its antigen target is currently unknown. Base quality data are lacking; no much larger clone is found one base away. This sample is drawn from a study of CD8+ T cells in alopecia areata (dated by TCRdb to the late 2010s). Study-level background: Treated patients were enrolled in an open-label pilot trial of oral tofacitinib at 5 to 10 mg twice daily for moderate-to-severe alopecia areata. Patients stayed on tofacitinib for 6 to 18 months and then had 6 months of follow-up off drug so that delayed response and recurrence could be assessed. Biopsies were taken from tofacitinib-treated patients at baseline and at 4 and 24 weeks of treatment, and a later scalp biopsy was taken in several of the tofacitinib-treated patients. To study T cell clonal expansion in alopecia areata, the researchers applied high-throughput TCRbeta sequencing to both the C3H/HeJ mouse model and human patients. In humans, TCRbeta sequencing was performed on scalp tissue and on sorted CD4+ and CD8+ peripheral blood T cells from healthy controls and from patients with patchy or totalis/universalis alopecia areata. Scalp clonality was compared among normal scalp (n=4), patchy alopecia areata scalp (n=8), and alopecia totalis/universalis scalp (n=8). RNA was obtained with the PAXgene miRNA kit for fixed scalp, the miRNeasy kit for PBMCs, and the RNeasy kit for mouse skin. The SALT score, which quantifies the percentage of affected scalp surface area, was used to measure disease severity in treated patients. TCRbeta CDR3 regions were amplified by immunoSEQ multiplex PCR with 35 Vbeta forward and 13 Jbeta reverse primers.

Via the germline V gene (reference sequence), CDR1 is MNHEY and CDR2 SMNVEV. The CDR3 runs 13 amino acids, cysteine and phenylalanine included. CDR3 DNA is the only sequence kept; it has 39 bases, read in frame from the first base. Germline trimming: 6 bases from V, 7 bases from J; junction bases outside gene matches: 7. Receptor libraries were prepared by the immunoSEQ multiplex PCR assay. RNA was extracted from all samples and reverse transcribed into cDNA as template for TCR sequencing. SuperScript III was used to make first-strand cDNA, primed with a 2:1 mix of oligo-dT and random hexamers. Amplification bias was assessed with a synthetic immune receptor repertoire, and residual bias was removed computationally. The published analysis was carried out like this. Raw reads were preprocessed for error removal, and CDR3 was defined according to IMGT conventions as running from the conserved cysteine to phenylalanine. To get clonality, Shannon entropy was normalized by log2 of the number of productive unique TCRs and the result was subtracted from 1. CD4 or CD8 identity of scalp clones was inferred by cross-referencing scalp TCRbeta sequences with sorted blood CD4 and CD8 repertoires. In its TCRdb copy, this immuneACCESS table keeps in-frame sequences only and misses some clones. Where compared with another copy, unresolved V genes explain less than half of these, and the others have no known cause. V and J calls and clone size are given by that table; D and trimming were obtained from the DNA. The sample table records around 210,000 clones; less than 65% of these occur just once. 4% to 4.5% of the sample goes to the ten largest clones.

The label giving this sample's time point can be read as: around 28 days on oral tofacitinib. The treatment or condition label, read with the paper, signifies: oral pan-JAK inhibitor, 5-10 mg twice daily. From alopecia areata patients, peripheral blood was collected along with lesional scalp punch biopsies. PBMCs were separated by density centrifugation and stained for CD3, CD4 and CD8, after which CD4+ and CD8+ T cells were sorted on a FACSAria. Results and caveats for the whole study, not just this receptor: TCR sequences shared between patients were less clear than in mice, possibly partly because of HLA diversity in the patient population. Many expanded lesional clones persisted in scalp and blood during tofacitinib treatment, which may partly explain relapse after stopping treatment. Scalp TCR repertoire analysis is complicated because resident alphabeta T cells in normal human skin are also sequenced, whereas mouse skin is dominated by gammadelta T cells. Lesional scalp, especially in alopecia totalis/universalis, showed higher clonality and more expanded CD8+ clones than normal scalp, suggesting antigenic drive. The treated cohort was small, with a single nonresponder, so links between baseline CD8+ expansion and response need larger studies. Scalp clonality and the number of expanded CD8+ clones among the top 100 scalp clones were significantly decreased by tofacitinib.

The source was CD4+ T cells sorted from blood, collected at week 4, from a patient treated with tofacitinib. The sequence joins TRBV27 to TRBJ1-2; 8 junctional bases match TRBD1. The clonotype was recovered from a human donor with alopecia areata. The CDR3 sequence is CASSRGQGRGYTF. The DNA sequence reads TGTGCCAGCAGCCGCGGACAGGGCCGTGGCTACACCTTC.